This T cell receptor (beta chain) is drawn from a study of shared clonotypes between healthy human individuals. The naive CD8 fraction comprised CD45RO-negative cells positively selected for CCR7 and excluded terminally differentiated effector memory CD45RA+ cells. Within Nashville, Tennessee resided all donors, each a Caucasian adult. General study points: Generation of non-shared clonotypes was less probable than generation of clonotypes shared by all four donors.

Roughly 200 ng DNA, 30,000 or so T cell genomes, went into each sorted-subset replicate PCR. Clones were sequenced by immunoSEQ multiplex PCR, and TCRdb holds only the in-frame ones, with some missing. This table has about 2.2 million clones, approximately 92% appearing once. Concerning this clone itself: Its antigen is still unknown. This sample also contains other DNA sequences that code for the same CDR3.

V shed 0 bases and J 3 bases; nucleotides not matched to a gene: 3. From germline, CDR1 is SGDLS and CDR2 YYNGEE. The CDR3 is 15 amino acids. The sample taken for sequencing was naive CD8+ T cells from PBMCs. This receptor was obtained from a man younger than 30 in good health. Some clones in this sample may be carry-over from other donors' samples. The chain employs TRBV9 and TRBJ2-7; 10 positions agree with TRBD2. The CDR3: CASSVGAGGGYEQYF. For the CDR3, the DNA is TGTGCCAGCAGCGTAGGAGCGGGAGGGGGCTACGAGCAGTACTTC.